A single sample gave rise to the 4 T cell receptor beta chains below, sequenced in a study of PD-1 blockade in classical Hodgkin lymphoma. The repertoire was sequenced with immunoSEQ multiplex PCR; TCRdb's copy has only in-frame clones and lacks some. The sample carries roughly 31,000 clones, roughly 90% recorded once. Indicated time point: newly diagnosed, previously untreated cHL patient sample. Researchers used magnetic negative selection to pull out pure CD4+ T cells from thawed PBMCs. What was sequenced was CD4+ T cells from blood. The source is a human donor with classical Hodgkin lymphoma.

The V call is TRBV7-3, the J call TRBJ2-1; 8 bases are a match to TRBD2. The CDR3 extends over 16 amino acids. The V and J ends lost 5 bases and 3 bases, in that order; junction bases with no gene match: 9. Germline loops: CDR1 SGHTA, CDR2 FQGTGA. CDR3 in DNA: TGTGCCAGCAGCCGGGCAGCGGGAGTTGACTACAATGAGCAGTTCTTC. As protein: CASSRAAGVDYNEQFF.

The rearrangement joins TRBV27 to TRBJ2-3; possible D gene TRBD2, 5 bases. The CDR3 sequence is 15 residues long. V was shortened by 7 bases and J by 5 bases, with 19 bases between the two germline ends. Germline-derived CDR1 and CDR2 are MNHEY and SMNVEV (reference sequence). Here the CDR3 reads CASNKGAAAQDTQYF. The CDR3 bases are TGTGCCAGCAACAAAGGAGCGGCGGCTCAAGATACGCAGTATTTT.

The rearrangement links TRBV7-9 to TRBJ1-6; D is unresolved. CDR3 length: 15 residues. Germline V gives CDR1 SEHNR, CDR2 FQNEAQ (reference sequence). V gave up 2 bases and J gave up 10 bases, with 15 bases separating them. CDR3 protein: CASSLLGIERSPLHF. The CDR3 nucleotides are TGTGCCAGCAGCTTATTGGGAATCGAAAGATCACCCCTCCACTTT.

This clone was found a few times. Other DNA sequences in this specimen translate into the identical CDR3. This rearrangement joins TRBV7-2 to TRBJ2-5, with 7 bases fitting TRBD1. Germline V gene lookup returns CDR1 SGHTA and CDR2 FQGNSA. The CDR3 totals 13 residues. Germline trimming cut 1 base from V and 4 bases from J; bases unmatched to any gene: 0. CDR3 sequence (DNA): TGTGCCAGCAGCTTAGGGACAGGAGAGACCCAGTACTTC. Its protein product is CASSLGTGETQYF.